The 16 T cell receptor beta chains listed next were all sequenced from one sample in a study of CD8+ T cells in alopecia areata. In each case, RNA was isolated and then reverse transcribed into cDNA as the sequencing template. TCRdb's table, derived via immunoSEQ multiplex PCR, lists solely in-frame clones and lacks some. The sample carries around 300,000 clones, 60% recorded once. Treatment noted: oral pan-JAK inhibitor, 5-10 mg twice daily. The sequencing used CD4+ T cells sorted from blood, collected around week 52, from a patient treated with tofacitinib. These receptors all stem from a human donor with alopecia areata.

The V call is TRBV27, the J call TRBJ1-1, with D maybe TRBD1 (5 bases). The CDR3 sequence is 15 residues long. Germline CDR1 and CDR2: MNHEY and SMNVEV (reference sequence). V lost 5 bases, J lost 1 base, and 14 bases lay in between. For the CDR3, the DNA is TGTGCCAGCAGTCCTCCGGGACCGACGAACACTGAAGCTTTCTTT. It translates to CASSPPGPTNTEAFF.

The rearrangement joins TRBV30 to TRBJ1-2; possible D gene TRBD1, 6 bases. Germline CDR1 and CDR2: GTSNPN and SVGIG (reference sequence). V lost 2 bases and J 7 bases, leaving 14 bases between the germline ends. This CDR3 region has 13 residues. CDR3: CAWSHTGKAGYTF. CDR3 DNA sequence: TGTGCCTGGAGTCACACAGGGAAAGCTGGCTACACCTTC.

This rearrangement joins TRBV30 to TRBJ1-5; no reliable D call. V was trimmed by 2 bases and J by 7 bases, leaving 15 bases between them. Germline assignment: CDR1 GTSNPN and CDR2 SVGIG (reference sequence). This CDR3 is 14 amino acids long. CDR3 nucleotide sequence: TGTGCCTGGAGTACATCAGGTCTCGGCCAGCCCCAGCATTTT. It translates to CAWSTSGLGQPQHF.

The gene calls are TRBV4-1 and TRBJ1-5; no clear D gene. With 0 bases removed from V and 6 bases from J, the gap between germline ends came to 15 bases. Germline values: CDR1 MGHRA, CDR2 YSYEKL. The CDR3 has 16 residues. This CDR3 reads CASSQDPSKFVQPQHF. Here the CDR3 DNA reads TGCGCCAGCAGCCAAGATCCCAGCAAATTCGTTCAGCCCCAGCATTTT.

CDR3 sequence: CASSLSQGTDTQYF. The CDR3, as DNA: TGTGCCAGCAGCTTAAGTCAGGGGACAGATACGCAGTATTTT. The genes are TRBV7-2 and TRBJ2-3, with a weak D call TRBD1 (6 bases). Trimming stripped 2 bases from V and 3 bases from J, with 9 bases between. The CDR3 is 14 amino acids. Germline V gene data show CDR1 as SGHTA and CDR2 as FQGNSA.

The chain recombines TRBV9 with TRBJ2-3; tentatively, D is TRBD1 or TRBD2 (5 bases each). Trimming removed 0 bases from V and 7 bases from J, with 18 bases in between. Looked up from germline, CDR1 is SGDLS and CDR2 is YYNGEE. The CDR3 contains 16 residues. The CDR3 nucleotides read TGTGCCAGCAGCGTAGTAGGGACCCCACCGGGAAATACGCAGTATTTT. Translating gives CASSVVGTPPGNTQYF.

The CDR3: CASSTLPGQGNTGELFF. CDR3 nucleotide sequence: TGTGCCAGCAGCACCCTACCGGGACAGGGTAACACCGGGGAGCTGTTTTTT. V usage is TRBV5-6 and J usage is TRBJ2-2, with TRBD1 matching 9 bases. Germline trimming cut 4 bases from V and 2 bases from J; bases unmatched to any gene: 9. This CDR3 spans 17 amino acids. The germline gives CDR1 SGHDT, CDR2 YYEEEE.

This clone came up a few times. This chain joins TRBV6-6 and TRBJ1-1; D is undetermined. The V gene lost 4 bases and the J gene lost 1 base, with 10 bases spanning the gap. CDR1 is MNHNY, CDR2 SVGAGI, per germline (reference sequence). CDR3 size: 14 residues. CDR3 nucleotide sequence: TGTGCCAGCAGTTTCCTGACGGGGAACACTGAAGCTTTCTTT. As protein: CASSFLTGNTEAFF.

V usage is TRBV29-1 and J usage is TRBJ2-2; no firm D call. The CDR3 covers 13 residues. V gave up 3 bases and J gave up 5 bases, with 10 bases separating them. Germline V CDR1 and CDR2: SQVTM, ANQGSEA. The CDR3 region has the DNA TGCAGCGTTGAGCAGATCCGTACCGGGGAGCTGTTTTTT. Amino acids: CSVEQIRTGELFF.

There are a few counts of this clone. The chain carries TRBV6-5 and TRBJ2-5; D is possibly TRBD1 (5 bases). Trimming removed 2 bases at V and 4 bases at J, with 11 bases between. CDR1 is MNHEY, CDR2 SVGAGI, per germline. The CDR3 is made up of 14 amino acids. The CDR3 spells CASSYRQPGETQYF. CDR3 sequence (DNA): TGTGCCAGCAGTTACCGACAGCCCGGAGAGACCCAGTACTTC.

In this sample, this clone turned up a few times. The rearrangement joins TRBV10-3 to TRBJ2-2, with a possible D match to TRBD2 (5 bases). V was pared by 6 bases and J by 6 bases, with 5 bases between. Germline CDR1 is ENHRY and CDR2 is SYGVKD. This CDR3 spans 11 amino acids. The CDR3 DNA is TGTGCCATCAGGGGAGCCGGGGAGCTGTTTTTT. Translating it yields CAIRGAGELFF.

V usage is TRBV7-9 and J usage is TRBJ1-1; no clear D gene. The CDR3 is made up of 13 amino acids. Trimming took 8 bases from V and 0 from J, leaving 10 bases between them. The germline CDR1 and CDR2 sequences are SEHNR and FQNEAQ (reference sequence). This CDR3 reads CASARNMNTEAFF. The CDR3 nucleotides are TGTGCCAGCGCGCGGAACATGAACACTGAAGCTTTCTTT.

This chain joins TRBV25-1 and TRBJ2-7; 9 positions match TRBD1. Trimming took 1 base from V and 6 from J; bases not matched to a gene: 4. From germline, CDR1 is MGHDK and CDR2 SYGVNS. The CDR3 has 14 amino acids. CDR3 DNA: TGTGCCAGCAGTGAATTTGGGACAGGGATCGAGCAGTACTTC. Translation gives CASSEFGTGIEQYF.

This clone was recorded once. V is TRBV7-2 and J is TRBJ2-3, with D possibly matching TRBD1 (6 bases). The CDR3 is 13 amino acids. V lost 10 bases, J lost 1 base, and 12 bases lay in between. Germline V gives CDR1 SGHTA, CDR2 FQGNSA. The CDR3 DNA reads TGTGCCACCTTATACAGGGGCACAGATACGCAGTATTTT. Translation gives CATLYRGTDTQYF.

There are a few counts of this clone. The genes are TRBV29-1 and TRBJ2-4, with D maybe TRBD2 (6 bases). Germline loops: CDR1 SQVTM, CDR2 ANQGSEA. V was shortened by 5 bases and J by 6 bases, with 23 bases between the two germline ends. The length of the CDR3 is 16 residues. CDR3 DNA sequence: TGCAGCGTTTCTCGCCGGGACTCAAGATTTGGAAACATTCAGTACTTC. Protein sequence: CSVSRRDSRFGNIQYF.

The chain recombines TRBV5-6 with TRBJ1-1; 7 positions agree with TRBD1. The CDR3 sequence is 12 residues long. Looked up from germline, CDR1 is SGHDT and CDR2 is YYEEEE. J was trimmed by 6 bases and V by 2 bases; bases with no gene match: 1. CDR3 coding DNA: TGTGCCAGCAGCTTTCAGGGGGCTGAAGCTTTCTTT. It specifies CASSFQGAEAFF.